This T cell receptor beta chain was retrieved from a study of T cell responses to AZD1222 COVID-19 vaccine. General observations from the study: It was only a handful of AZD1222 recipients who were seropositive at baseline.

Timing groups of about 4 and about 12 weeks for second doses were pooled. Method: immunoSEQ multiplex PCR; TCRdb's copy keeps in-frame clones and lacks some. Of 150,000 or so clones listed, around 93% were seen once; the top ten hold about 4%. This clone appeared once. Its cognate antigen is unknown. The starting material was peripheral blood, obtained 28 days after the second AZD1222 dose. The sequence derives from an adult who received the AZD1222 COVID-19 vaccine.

The CDR3 reads CASSLIGSNQPQHF. CDR3 DNA sequence: TGTGCCAGCAGTTTAATAGGCAGCAATCAGCCCCAGCATTTT. The V and J genes are TRBV28 and TRBJ1-5; D is uncertain. CDR1 and CDR2 from the germline V gene are MDHEN and SYDVKM. The CDR3 sequence is 14 residues long. V was cut by 2 bases and J by 1 base, with 6 bases left in between.